Below are 24 T cell receptor beta chains sequenced from a single sample in a study of graft-versus-host responses after intestinal transplantation. Stimulators, around 200,000 irradiated and violet-dye-labeled cells, were plated with around 200,000 CFSE-labeled responder cells. Using immunoSEQ multiplex PCR, the repertoire was profiled, and TCRdb retains in-frame clones only, with some absent. The table has 8,500 to 11,000 clones, 36% seen once. Here the sequenced sample was alloreactive CD8+ T cells from a mixed lymphocyte reaction culture, taken before intestinal transplant. The subset is: CFSE-low proliferating T cells sorted from roughly six-day pre-transplant mixed lymphocyte reaction (GvH or HvG direction). The source of these receptors is a human patient who received an intestinal transplant.

This clone is deemed medium-sized. V is TRBV29-1 and J is TRBJ1-1; no clear D. The germline CDR1 and CDR2 sequences are SQVTM and ANQGSEA. CDR3 length equals 12 residues. Trimming removed 5 bases from V and 0 bases from J, with 7 bases in between. The CDR3 DNA follows: TGCAGCGTTACTGATTTGAACACTGAAGCTTTCTTT. This translates into CSVTDLNTEAFF. Full variable domain (rest looked up from reference TRBV29-1 and TRBJ1-1): SAVISQKPSRDICQRGTSLTIQCQVDSQVTMMFWYRQQPGQSLTLIATANQGSEATYESGFVIDKFPISRPNLTFSTLTVSNMSPEDSSIYLCSVTDLNTEAFFGQGTRLTVV.

The chain combines TRBV18 with TRBJ1-3, with D possibly TRBD1 on 5 matching bases. V was cut by 3 bases and J by 4 bases, with 13 bases left in between. The CDR3 sequence is 15 residues long. In germline, CDR1 is KGHSH, CDR2 LQKENI. DNA for the CDR3: TGTGCCAGCTCACCGCCGGGGGAAGGGGGAAACACCATATATTTT. Residues: CASSPPGEGGNTIYF.

V and J are TRBV4-1 and TRBJ2-1; 16 bases are shared with TRBD2. This CDR3 is built from 18 residues. The ends lost 3 bases at V and 7 bases at J; junction bases unmatched: 9. From germline, CDR1 is MGHRA and CDR2 YSYEKL. The CDR3 is CASSQEGLAGGPLNEQFF. CDR3 in DNA: TGCGCCAGCAGCCAGGAGGGACTAGCGGGAGGGCCTTTAAATGAGCAGTTCTTC.

With regard to this clone: This CDR3 is also generated by other DNA sequences in the sample. The V and J genes are TRBV9 and TRBJ2-3; 9 bases line up with TRBD2. Germline lookup yields CDR1 SGDLS and CDR2 YYNGEE. This CDR3 region has 14 residues. V gave up 4 bases and J gave up 1 base; unmatched junction bases: 1. CDR3 sequence (DNA): TGTGCCAGCAGCCCTAGCGGGGGCACAGATACGCAGTATTTT. This gives the protein CASSPSGGTDTQYF.

This clone appeared a few times. The chain links TRBV6-1 to TRBJ2-5; perhaps TRBD2 as D (6 bases). CDR3 size: 11 residues. The germline V gene has CDR1 MNHNS and CDR2 SASEGT. With 7 bases removed from V and 7 bases from J, the gap between germline ends came to 10 bases. CDR3 coding DNA: TGTGCCAGCACCCGGGAGCGGACCCAGTACTTC. It specifies CASTRERTQYF.

This clone showed up just a few times. The J gene is TRBJ2-1, the V gene TRBV30; a possible D gene is TRBD1 (5 bases). Germline-derived CDR1 and CDR2 are GTSNPN and SVGIG (reference sequence). This CDR3 spans 15 amino acids. V dropped 6 bases and J dropped 3 bases, with 18 bases sitting between them. As DNA, the CDR3 is TGTGCCTGCAGGGTCCTCACGGACGGCTACAATGAGCAGTTCTTC. Amino acid sequence: CACRVLTDGYNEQFF.

In this sample, this clone is medium-sized. The V call is TRBV27, the J call TRBJ1-2; 10 positions agree with TRBD1. The CDR3 consists of 18 residues. The trim removed 8 bases at V and 4 bases at J, leaving 19 bases unmatched. The germline gives CDR1 MNHEY, CDR2 SMNVEV (reference sequence). CDR3 bases: TGTGCCAGCTCACTTATCTCGACAGGGGGCATCCAGTTCTATGGCTACACCTTC. This translates into CASSLISTGGIQFYGYTF.

The chain joins TRBV7-8 to TRBJ1-4; D gene unclear. The germline V gene encodes CDR1 SGHVS and CDR2 FQNEAQ. Trimming shortened V by 1 base and J by 0 bases, and 12 bases separated the two germline ends. This CDR3 has 17 amino acids. The CDR3 sequence: CASSLEGAPTTNEKLFF. DNA of the CDR3: TGTGCCAGCAGCTTAGAGGGAGCGCCAACAACTAATGAAAAACTGTTTTTT. The variable domain in full, with the rest retrieved from reference TRBV7-8 and TRBJ1-4, is GAGVSQSPRYKVAKRGQDVALRCDPISGHVSLFWYQQALGQGPEFLTYFQNEAQLDKSGLPSDRFFAERPEGSVSTLKIQRTQQEDSAVYLCASSLEGAPTTNEKLFFGSGTQLSVL.

V gene TRBV25-1 combines with J gene TRBJ2-7, with D uncertain. Trimming removed 3 bases from V and 5 bases from J, with 11 bases in between. The germline CDR1 and CDR2 sequences are MGHDK and SYGVNS. The CDR3 runs to 13 residues. The CDR3 sequence is CASSDWAWDEQYF. CDR3 coding DNA: TGTGCCAGCAGTGACTGGGCGTGGGACGAGCAGTACTTC.

The chain carries TRBV28 and TRBJ2-7; D is possibly TRBD1 (6 bases). Germline assignment: CDR1 MDHEN and CDR2 SYDVKM. The ends were cut back, 3 bases at V and 0 bases at J, with 15 bases in the middle. CDR3 size: 16 residues. CDR3 protein: CASSLHRDTLSYEQYF. CDR3 nucleotides: TGTGCCAGCAGTTTGCACCGGGACACCCTCTCCTACGAGCAGTACTTC.

The table lists this clone with a few counts. V and J are TRBV29-1 and TRBJ2-5; TRBD1 matches at 7 bases. This CDR3 has 15 residues. Germline CDR1 reads SQVTM; CDR2 reads ANQGSEA. The V gene end was trimmed by 3 bases and the J gene end by 0 bases; junction bases not matched to a gene: 7. The DNA of the CDR3 is TGCAGCGTTGAGAATTTGGGACAGTACCAAGAGACCCAGTACTTC. This gives the protein CSVENLGQYQETQYF.

The chain joins TRBV9 to TRBJ2-3, with 7 bases matching TRBD1. Germline lookup yields CDR1 SGDLS and CDR2 YYNGEE. This CDR3 is built from 15 residues. The junction had 5 bases not matched to a gene; V was cut back by 3 bases and J by 1 base. The CDR3 sequence: CASSDDTGGTDTQYF. The CDR3 nucleotides read TGTGCCAGCAGCGACGACACAGGGGGCACAGATACGCAGTATTTT.

This clone occurred a few times. The V and J genes are TRBV14 and TRBJ2-1; 8 bases fit TRBD2. The CDR3 runs to 12 residues. Germline loops: CDR1 SGHDN, CDR2 FVKESK. The CDR3 region is CVGRGAYNEQFF. The CDR3 DNA reads as TGTGTCGGGCGGGGGGCTTACAATGAGCAGTTCTTC.

This clone has a handful of counts. Only one base separates this from a far larger clonotype, so it likely reflects a read error. At the DNA level, this CDR3 is encoded by other sequences in the same sample as well. The chain links TRBV4-2 to TRBJ1-2; 8 bases align to TRBD1. The trim removed 6 bases at V and 4 bases at J, leaving 10 bases unmatched. Looked up from germline, CDR1 is LGHNA and CDR2 is YNFKEQ. The CDR3 has 15 amino acids. DNA for the CDR3: TGTGCCAGCAGTCAAACAGGGGGTGGGCTCTATGGCTACACCTTC. This sequence encodes CASSQTGGGLYGYTF.

The chain employs TRBV23-1 and TRBJ1-1; weak D call: TRBD1 (5 bases). TRBV23-1 is filed as an ORF, its function uncertain. The CDR3 runs 15 residues. V lost 2 bases and J 7 bases, leaving 17 bases between the germline ends. CDR3 bases: TGCGCCAGCAGTCAAGGCCCCGGGGGACGGTGTGAAGCTTTCTTT. It is translated as CASSQGPGGRCEAFF.

This clone was detected a few times. The chain is built from TRBV6-1 and TRBJ2-2; D is uncertain. CDR1 and CDR2 (germline): MNHNS, SASEGT. Between the trimmed V and J ends, which lost 7 bases and 6 bases, there was a span of 15 bases. This CDR3 contains 14 residues. DNA of the CDR3: TGTGCCAGCATCATTTACCGAACGGCCGGGGAGCTGTTTTTT. Its protein product is CASIIYRTAGELFF.

V gene TRBV18 combines with J gene TRBJ2-7; TRBD1 is a possible D gene (6 bases). The CDR3 is made up of 14 amino acids. Per germline, CDR1 KGHSH and CDR2 LQKENI. The ends were cut back, 2 bases at V and 0 bases at J, with 8 bases in the middle. The CDR3 reads CASSPGGPSYEQYF. CDR3 sequence (DNA): TGTGCCAGCTCACCAGGGGGCCCCTCCTACGAGCAGTACTTC.

The V and J genes are TRBV4-1 and TRBJ2-7; 7 nucleotides match TRBD1. The ends lost 1 base at V and 2 bases at J; junction bases unmatched: 8. CDR3 length: 16 amino acids. CDR1 is MGHRA, CDR2 YSYEKL, per germline. The CDR3 loop reads CASSQALTGFPYEQYF. CDR3 nucleotide sequence: TGCGCCAGCAGCCAAGCCCTGACAGGGTTTCCCTACGAGCAGTACTTC.

This chain joins TRBV11-2 and TRBJ2-7; the D gene is possibly TRBD1 (5 bases). The V end lost 0 bases, the J end lost 3 bases, and 18 bases lay between the germline ends. This CDR3 is built from 17 residues. CDR1 SGHAT and CDR2 FQNNGV come from the germline V gene. Here the CDR3 DNA reads TGTGCCAGCAGCTTAGAATATGACAGAATATTGATCTACGAGCAGTACTTC. This gives the protein CASSLEYDRILIYEQYF.

This clone was picked up a small number of times. V usage is TRBV27 and J usage is TRBJ2-7, with TRBD1 matching 9 bases. Germline CDR1 reads MNHEY; CDR2 reads SMNVEV (reference sequence). The junction had 3 bases not matched to a gene; V was cut back by 3 bases and J by 0 bases. The CDR3 contains 15 residues. The CDR3 bases are TGTGCCAGCAGTTTGGGACAGGGAATCTCCTACGAGCAGTACTTC. It specifies CASSLGQGISYEQYF.

The chain employs TRBV7-9 and TRBJ1-1, with D perhaps matching TRBD1 (5 bases). V gave up 3 bases and J gave up 11 bases, with 13 bases separating them. Germline CDR1 is SEHNR and CDR2 is FQNEAQ (reference sequence). CDR3 length: 12 amino acids. CDR3 region: CASSLRQTKAFF. In DNA form, the CDR3 reads TGTGCCAGCAGCTTGCGACAGACCAAGGCTTTCTTT.

The count of this clone is one. V is TRBV4-1 and J is TRBJ2-7; 7 bases map to TRBD2. The CDR3 runs 15 residues. The V gene's germline CDR1 is MGHRA and CDR2 YSYEKL. V shed 0 bases, J shed 3 bases, and the junction held 5 bases outside the gene matches. CDR3 sequence (DNA): TGCGCCAGCAGCCAAGACCCCGGGGAGGGCTACGAGCAGTACTTC. The encoded protein is CASSQDPGEGYEQYF.

The chain carries TRBV15 and TRBJ2-5; 8 nucleotides agree with TRBD2. CDR3 length: 17 residues. The V gene end was trimmed by 4 bases and the J gene end by 5 bases; junction bases not matched to a gene: 15. The V gene's germline CDR1 is LNHNV and CDR2 YYDKDF (reference sequence). CDR3 in DNA: TGTGCCACCAGCAATGTCGGGGGGGCCGTTGGTTGGGAGACCCAGTACTTC. It translates to CATSNVGGAVGWETQYF.

This clone is termed medium-sized. The chain has TRBV7-9 and TRBJ1-4; TRBD1 is a possible D gene (5 bases). CDR1 is SEHNR and CDR2 is FQNEAQ in the germline V gene (reference sequence). The CDR3 consists of 16 residues. V was clipped by 5 bases and J by 5 bases, with 18 bases between them. The CDR3 loop reads CASSPQWGGRNEKLFF. As DNA, the CDR3 is TGTGCCAGCAGCCCTCAATGGGGGGGGAGGAATGAAAAACTGTTTTTT.